The 23 T cell receptor beta chains below all came from one sample that was sequenced in a study of blood T cell repertoires in COVID-19. Assay: immunoSEQ multiplex PCR; the TCRdb copy retains only in-frame clones and omits some. The sample has roughly 85,000 clones; 60% to 85% are singletons. The sequenced material came from peripheral blood. The receptors were sampled from a human donor in a cohort sampled during active COVID-19.

This clone was seen a handful of times. The V and J genes are TRBV4-1 and TRBJ2-4, with TRBD2 matching 7 bases. The CDR3 runs to 17 residues. Unmatched junction bases numbered 16, after V lost 4 bases and J lost 7 bases. Germline loops: CDR1 MGHRA, CDR2 YSYEKL. The DNA for the CDR3 is TGCGCCAGCAGCCTCGGAGGCCATGGGAGGGCATCGAACATTCAGTACTTC. Protein product: CASSLGGHGRASNIQYF.

The chain combines TRBV12-3 or TRBV12-4 with TRBJ1-1, with D possibly being TRBD1 (5 bases). Between the trimmed V and J ends, which lost 0 bases and 11 bases, there was a span of 13 bases. The CDR3 runs 13 residues. CDR3 nucleotides: TGTGCCAGCAGTTTAGCGGGGGGGAAGGACGCTTTCTTT. Its protein product is CASSLAGGKDAFF.

The gene calls are TRBV4-2 and TRBJ2-5; TRBD2 matches at 13 bases. Germline V lookup: CDR1 LGHNA, CDR2 YNFKEQ. Trimming took 0 bases from V and 2 from J; bases not matched to a gene: 6. This CDR3 spans 18 amino acids. For the CDR3, the DNA is TGTGCCAGCAGCCAAGAACTAGCGGGGGGGCGTAGGCAAGAGACCCAGTACTTC. Translated: CASSQELAGGRRQETQYF.

The chain has TRBV29-1 and TRBJ2-7; D unresolved. With 7 bases removed from V and 9 bases from J, the gap between germline ends came to 16 bases. Germline CDR1 SQVTM, CDR2 ANQGSEA. This CDR3 is 11 amino acids long. The CDR3 nucleotides are TGCAGCGGGGGTTCGGTCACCGGGCAGTACTTC. This encodes CSGGSVTGQYF.

Only a few counts were recorded for this clone. V and J are TRBV19 and TRBJ2-1, with 9 positions matching TRBD1. This CDR3 comprises 16 residues. V gave up 1 base and J gave up 5 bases; unmatched junction bases: 6. From germline, CDR1 is LNHDA and CDR2 SQIVND (reference sequence). CDR3 sequence: CASSIGLQGADNEQFF. CDR3 nucleotides: TGTGCCAGTAGTATAGGGCTACAGGGGGCTGACAATGAGCAGTTCTTC.

CDR3 nucleotides: TGTGCCTGGACGACAGCTGGAAACACCATATATTTT. This codes for CAWTTAGNTIYF. The chain carries TRBV30 and TRBJ1-3, with TRBD1 as a possible D gene (5 bases). The CDR3 loop spans 12 amino acids. CDR1 GTSNPN and CDR2 SVGIG come from the germline V gene (reference sequence). V lost 4 bases and J lost 2, with 6 bases in between.

The chain combines TRBV28 with TRBJ1-1; D unresolved. This CDR3 comprises 16 residues. Germline V gene lookup returns CDR1 MDHEN and CDR2 SYDVKM. V gave up 2 bases and J gave up 3 bases, with 16 bases separating them. This CDR3 is CASSLAAVADHTEAFF. In nucleotides, the CDR3 is TGTGCCAGCAGTTTAGCGGCGGTGGCAGACCACACTGAAGCTTTCTTT.

In its sample, this clone was seen once. This chain uses TRBV11-2 with TRBJ2-6, with 7 bases that match TRBD1. The CDR3 is made up of 17 amino acids. Germline-derived CDR1 and CDR2 are SGHAT and FQNNGV. V gave up 5 bases and J gave up 4 bases; unmatched junction bases: 11. CDR3 sequence (DNA): TGTGCCAGCAGCCCAGGGGGTTGGGGAATCGGGGCCAACGTCCTGACTTTC. Translated, it gives CASSPGGWGIGANVLTF. Variable domain in full (rest from reference TRBV11-2 and TRBJ2-6): EAGVAQSPRYKIIEKRQSVAFWCNPISGHATLYWYQQILGQGPKLLIQFQNNGVVDDSQLPKDRFSAERLKGVDSTLKIQPAKLEDSAVYLCASSPGGWGIGANVLTFGAGSRLTVL.

As concerns this clone: In the same sample, other DNA sequences code for this CDR3. The chain couples TRBV11-2 to TRBJ1-1; D unresolved. The germline V gene has CDR1 SGHAT and CDR2 FQNNGV. This CDR3 has 13 residues. Trimming shortened V by 5 bases and J by 5 bases, and 12 bases separated the two germline ends. Here the CDR3 reads CASSPRQYTEAFF. The DNA for the CDR3 is TGTGCCAGCAGCCCCCGACAATATACTGAAGCTTTCTTT.

J is TRBJ2-3 and V is TRBV5-1; 10 nucleotides line up with TRBD1. Germline CDR1 reads SGHRS; CDR2 reads YFSETQ. The V gene end was trimmed by 3 bases and the J gene end by 8 bases; junction bases not matched to a gene: 9. CDR3 length: 15 residues. The CDR3 DNA sequence: TGCGCCAGCAGCTCCCGGGACAGGGGAATCGGTACGCAGTATTTT. Its protein product is CASSSRDRGIGTQYF.

This chain connects TRBV11-2 to TRBJ2-2, with no clear D. Trimming took 6 bases from V and 1 from J, leaving 9 bases between them. This CDR3 comprises 14 residues. Germline-derived CDR1 and CDR2 are SGHAT and FQNNGV. Here the CDR3 reads CASRLFRNTGELFF. As DNA, the CDR3 is TGTGCCAGCAGACTCTTTCGGAACACCGGGGAGCTGTTTTTT.

The chain couples TRBV25-1 to TRBJ1-5; D is perhaps TRBD1 (6 bases). Germline V CDR1 and CDR2: MGHDK, SYGVNS. The V end was cut by 3 bases, the J end by 5 bases, with 11 bases between. This CDR3 region has 14 residues. The CDR3 sequence: CASSDSSGDQPQHF. CDR3 DNA sequence: TGTGCCAGCAGTGATTCATCAGGGGATCAGCCCCAGCATTTT.

This clone appeared once. The V and J genes are TRBV5-1 and TRBJ1-6, with 11 bases identical to TRBD1. Germline loops: CDR1 SGHRS, CDR2 YFSETQ. V lost 5 bases, J lost 10 bases, and 11 bases stayed unmatched. This CDR3 comprises 16 residues. DNA for the CDR3: TGCGCCAGCAGACAGACCGGCGGGGACAGGGGGTCACCCCTCCACTTT. Translating it yields CASRQTGGDRGSPLHF.

This clone has a handful of counts. V gene TRBV5-1 combines with J gene TRBJ1-5, with 12 positions matching TRBD1. The CDR3 sequence is 18 residues long. V was clipped by 1 base and J by 5 bases; unmatched bases: 10. In germline, CDR1 is SGHRS, CDR2 YFSETQ. The CDR3, as DNA: TGCGCCAGCAGCTTGATACCCTCGGGACAGGGGGCTTATCAGCCCCAGCATTTT. Translating gives CASSLIPSGQGAYQPQHF.

The rearrangement joins TRBV6-5 to TRBJ1-3; D gene ambiguous. Per germline, CDR1 MNHEY and CDR2 SVGAGI. Trimming shortened V by 8 bases and J by 4 bases, and 12 bases separated the two germline ends. The CDR3 runs to 13 residues. CDR3 residues: CASGNPGGNTIYF. CDR3 coding DNA: TGTGCCAGCGGAAATCCCGGGGGAAACACCATATATTTT.

The CDR3 loop reads CASSKVGESNQPQHF. DNA of the CDR3: TGTGCCAGCAGCAAGGTCGGGGAGAGCAATCAGCCCCAGCATTTT. The chain recombines TRBV5-5 with TRBJ1-5; D is ambiguous. Per the germline V gene, CDR1 is SGHKS and CDR2 is YYEKEE (reference sequence). V lost 4 bases to trimming and J lost 1 base, with 12 bases between them. There are 15 residues in the CDR3.

Details on this clone: Because the CDR3's place on the DNA is in doubt, the DNA is left out and the CDR3 is given as listed by TCRdb. The rearrangement joins TRBV5-1 to TRBJ2-5; TRBD1, the table's D call, lacks a check against the DNA. Germline V gene data show CDR1 as SGHRS and CDR2 as YFSETQ. The CDR3 sequence runs 15 residues, both termini included. The CDR3 sequence is CASSLFFGSQETQYF.

The genes are TRBV2 and TRBJ1-3, with 8 bases identical to TRBD1. The V and J ends lost 6 bases and 3 bases, in that order; junction bases with no gene match: 4. This CDR3 is 14 amino acids long. The germline CDR1 and CDR2 sequences are SNHLY and FYNNEI. The CDR3 DNA reads TGTGCCAGCAGAACAGGACAGGGTGGAAACACCATATATTTT. Translating it yields CASRTGQGGNTIYF.

The CDR3 DNA follows: TGCAGTGCTAGTCCCCTAACAGGGGGCAGTGAAAAACTGTTTTTT. Its protein is CSASPLTGGSEKLFF. The chain is built from TRBV20-1 and TRBJ1-4, with TRBD1 matching 9 bases. The CDR3 runs 15 residues. CDR1 is DFQATT and CDR2 is SNEGSKA in the germline V gene (reference sequence). V shed 3 bases, J shed 7 bases, and the junction held 9 bases outside the gene matches.

V usage is TRBV5-1 and J usage is TRBJ1-5; possibly TRBD1 for D (5 bases). V lost 4 bases and J 7 bases, leaving 12 bases between the germline ends. CDR1 and CDR2 from the germline V gene are SGHRS and YFSETQ. The CDR3 totals 13 residues. The chain's CDR3 is CASSQDSSQPQHF. DNA for the CDR3: TGCGCCAGCAGCCAAGACAGTTCCCAGCCCCAGCATTTT.

The rearrangement uses TRBV19 and TRBJ2-3; D remains unclear. V lost 1 base to trimming and J lost 9 bases, with 11 bases between them. The germline CDR1 and CDR2 sequences are LNHDA and SQIVND (reference sequence). The CDR3 length is 13 residues. CDR3 sequence reads: CASSIGNRRTQYF. The CDR3 DNA follows: TGTGCCAGTAGTATAGGAAACAGAAGAACGCAGTATTTT.

This clone was seen just once. The sample has other DNA sequences that encode this CDR3 too. The gene calls are TRBV6-5 and TRBJ1-6; a weak D match, TRBD1 (5 bases). V was shortened by 9 bases and J by 7 bases, with 13 bases between the two germline ends. Germline CDR1 MNHEY, CDR2 SVGAGI. The CDR3 runs to 13 residues. The CDR3: CASTSGSNSPLHF. Here the CDR3 DNA reads TGTGCCAGTACGTCAGGGTCGAATTCACCCCTCCACTTT.

The chain carries TRBV5-1 and TRBJ1-1; possible D gene TRBD1, 5 bases. The V and J ends lost 0 bases and 8 bases respectively, with 17 bases between them. Germline V gene data show CDR1 as SGHRS and CDR2 as YFSETQ. The CDR3 extends over 15 amino acids. DNA for the CDR3: TGCGCCAGCAGCTTGGCCGGCCTGGGGGACTTAGAAGCTTTCTTT. Protein: CASSLAGLGDLEAFF.